Presented here are 23 T cell receptor beta chains from one specimen sequenced in a study of blood T cell repertoires in COVID-19. Produced via immunoSEQ multiplex PCR; TCRdb's table is partial and in-frame only. The sample consists of about 50,000 clones, 75% to 85% of them appearing once. Sequencing input: peripheral blood. These receptors were collected from a middle-aged man with acute or convalescent COVID-19.

The chain uses TRBV27 and TRBJ2-1; 11 bases fit TRBD1. The V segment lost 8 bases and the J segment 6 bases; nucleotides outside the gene matches: 6. CDR3 length: 14 amino acids. CDR1 and CDR2 from the germline V gene are MNHEY and SMNVEV (reference sequence). The CDR3 DNA reads as TGTGCCAGCTTCCGGGACAGGGGGAGCAATGAGCAGTTCTTC. Translating it yields CASFRDRGSNEQFF.

The V and J genes are TRBV15 and TRBJ1-3; D not certain. The CDR3 runs 13 residues. The V end was cut by 0 bases, the J end by 3 bases, with 3 bases between. In germline, CDR1 is LNHNV, CDR2 YYDKDF (reference sequence). For the CDR3, the DNA is TGTGCCACCAGCAGAGACCGTGGAAACACCATATATTTT. Protein sequence: CATSRDRGNTIYF.

The chain couples TRBV30 to TRBJ1-4; D remains unclear. Trimming took 3 bases from V and 5 from J, leaving 10 bases between them. The CDR3 runs to 13 residues. CDR1 GTSNPN and CDR2 SVGIG come from the germline V gene (reference sequence). The CDR3 is CAWRVQQNEKLFF. The CDR3 DNA sequence: TGTGCCTGGAGGGTACAGCAGAATGAAAAACTGTTTTTT.

V and J are TRBV12-5 and TRBJ1-4; 9 bases agree with TRBD1. The CDR3 spans 16 residues. Germline CDR1 reads LGHNT; CDR2 reads FRNRAP. V trimming: 2 bases; J trimming: 2 bases; junction bases outside the gene matches: 3. The CDR3 DNA follows: TGTGCTAGTGGTTTGTATACAGGGGGCACTAATGAAAAACTGTTTTTT. It codes for CASGLYTGGTNEKLFF.

This chain uses TRBV9 with TRBJ2-1; D unclear. The CDR3 length is 11 residues. Germline V gene lookup returns CDR1 SGDLS and CDR2 YYNGEE. V gave up 4 bases and J gave up 6 bases, with 5 bases separating them. Here the CDR3 DNA reads TGTGCCAGCAGCCAAGCCAATGAGCAGTTCTTC. Protein sequence: CASSQANEQFF.

The J gene is TRBJ2-7, the V gene TRBV27; D may be TRBD2 (6 bases). The CDR3 is 14 amino acids. V gave up 3 bases and J gave up 2 bases, with 11 bases separating them. Germline V gene data show CDR1 as MNHEY and CDR2 as SMNVEV (reference sequence). For the CDR3, the DNA is TGTGCCAGCAGTTTGGGGACGGGAGCCTACGAGCAGTACTTC. This codes for CASSLGTGAYEQYF.

This sequence joins TRBV5-8 and TRBJ2-4; TRBD1 might be the D (6 bases). The germline V gene encodes CDR1 SGHTS and CDR2 YDEGEE. The germline V and J ends were trimmed by 4 bases and 0 bases, with 11 bases remaining between them. The length of the CDR3 is 15 residues. The CDR3 nucleotides read TGTGCCAGCAGCCCCTGGACAGTAGCCAAAAACATTCAGTACTTC. Protein: CASSPWTVAKNIQYF. The variable domain in full, completed from reference TRBV5-8 and TRBJ2-4, reads EAGVTQSPTHLIKTRGQQATLRCSPISGHTSVYWYQQALGLGLQFLLWYDEGEERNRGNFPPRFSGRQFPNYSSELNVNALELEDSALYLCASSPWTVAKNIQYFGAGTRLSVL.

The rearrangement joins TRBV15 to TRBJ2-7; TRBD2 agrees at 7 bases. The CDR3 runs 14 residues. The junction had 7 bases not matched to a gene; V was cut back by 5 bases and J by 3 bases. CDR1 and CDR2 (germline): LNHNV, YYDKDF (reference sequence). The CDR3 sequence is CATSGAGRVYEQYF. As DNA, the CDR3 is TGTGCCACCAGCGGAGCAGGGAGGGTCTACGAGCAGTACTTC.

The V and J genes are TRBV18 and TRBJ2-2, with D possibly matching TRBD2 (5 bases). The V gene's germline CDR1 is KGHSH and CDR2 LQKENI. This CDR3 contains 13 residues. Trimming cost V 2 bases and J 6 bases, with 7 bases left between them. The CDR3: CASSPVGAGELFF. In nucleotides, the CDR3 is TGTGCCAGCTCACCAGTGGGAGCCGGGGAGCTGTTTTTT.

The CDR3 region is CASSYGTGLVPLHF. CDR3 sequence (DNA): TGTGCCAGCAGTTACGGGACAGGGCTTGTACCCCTCCACTTT. V usage is TRBV6-2 or TRBV6-3 and J usage is TRBJ1-6, with TRBD1 matching over 9 bases. This CDR3 spans 14 amino acids. V shed 2 bases, J shed 12 bases, and the junction held 5 bases outside the gene matches. Germline loops: CDR1 MNHEY, CDR2 SVGEGT.

The rearrangement uses TRBV3-1 (or the pseudogene TRBV3-2) and TRBJ2-5, with a tentative D call TRBD2 (6 bases). The CDR3 is 17 amino acids. Germline CDR1 and CDR2: LGHDT and YNNKEL (reference sequence). Trimming removed 0 bases from V and 5 bases from J, with 19 bases in between. CDR3 nucleotide sequence: TGTGCCAGCAGCCAAGATGGGCTAGCGCTCTCTGTGGAGACCCAGTACTTC. It codes for CASSQDGLALSVETQYF.

The chain couples TRBV5-1 to TRBJ1-2; 9 bases are a match to TRBD1. Trimming at V came to 4 bases and at J to 5 bases, leaving 3 bases not matched to a gene. Germline CDR1 reads SGHRS; CDR2 reads YFSETQ. This CDR3 spans 13 amino acids. CDR3 bases: TGCGCCAGCAGCGAGGGACAGGGATATGGCTACACCTTC. Translated: CASSEGQGYGYTF. Using reference TRBV5-1 and TRBJ1-2 for the parts outside the CDR3, the full variable domain is KAGVTQTPRYLIKTRGQQVTLSCSPISGHRSVSWYQQTPGQGLQFLFEYFSETQRNKGNFPGRFSGRQFSNSRSEMNVSTLELGDSALYLCASSEGQGYGYTFGSGTRLTVV.

This clone was observed a handful of times. V usage is TRBV5-4 and J usage is TRBJ2-4; unclear D gene. The CDR3 length is 15 residues. The V gene's germline CDR1 is SGHNT and CDR2 YYREEE (reference sequence). The ends were cut back, 0 bases at V and 0 bases at J, with 7 bases in the middle. The CDR3, as DNA: TGTGCCAGCAGCTTGGGAGTTGTAGCCAAAAACATTCAGTACTTC. Residues: CASSLGVVAKNIQYF.

The CDR3: CASTSTGGFYTF. CDR3 bases: TGTGCCAGCACTTCGACAGGGGGGTTCTACACCTTC. The chain recombines TRBV6-5 with TRBJ1-2, with 9 bases fitting TRBD1. This CDR3 contains 12 residues. J gave up 10 bases and V 7 bases, and 7 bases lay outside the gene matches. CDR1 and CDR2 from the germline V gene are MNHEY and SVGAGI.

The CDR3, as DNA: TGCGCCAGCAGCTTGGACAGCTCCTTGGTGGGGACCCAGTACTTC. Amino acids: CASSLDSSLVGTQYF. The V gene is TRBV5-1, the J gene TRBJ2-5; D call uncertain. Germline V lookup: CDR1 SGHRS, CDR2 YFSETQ. V was trimmed by 0 bases and J by 7 bases, leaving 16 bases between them. CDR3 length: 15 amino acids.

This chain connects TRBV11-2 to TRBJ2-3; 8 bases fit TRBD2. Germline V lookup: CDR1 SGHAT, CDR2 FQNNGV. The CDR3 contains 18 residues. V gave up 1 base and J gave up 0 bases; unmatched junction bases: 9. CDR3 region: CASSLGSSGSPSTDTQYF. CDR3 DNA sequence: TGTGCCAGCAGCTTAGGGTCTAGCGGGTCTCCTAGCACAGATACGCAGTATTTT.

The chain carries TRBV6-1 and TRBJ1-6, with D tentatively TRBD1 (5 bases). The V and J ends lost 2 bases and 10 bases respectively, with 15 bases between them. CDR1 MNHNS and CDR2 SASEGT come from the germline V gene. The CDR3 runs to 15 residues. The CDR3 DNA follows: TGTGCCAGCAGTGAATATTTAGGGGCAAGCTCACCCCTCCACTTT. Translating it yields CASSEYLGASSPLHF.

This clone was detected only a few times. The chain combines TRBV25-1 with TRBJ1-1; tentatively, D is TRBD1 (5 bases). Germline V gives CDR1 MGHDK, CDR2 SYGVNS. This CDR3 region has 13 residues. The germline V and J ends were trimmed by 2 bases and 8 bases, with 12 bases remaining between them. CDR3 loop: CASSEIGGTEAFF. In nucleotides, the CDR3 is TGTGCCAGCAGTGAAATCGGGGGTACCGAAGCTTTCTTT.

This clone came up once. In DNA form, the CDR3 reads TGTGCCAGCAGCAAAATAGGTCGGACAGCGTATAGCAATCAGCCCCAGCATTTT. Translated, it gives CASSKIGRTAYSNQPQHF. The rearrangement uses TRBV21-1 and TRBJ1-5; the table's D call, TRBD1, has no DNA check behind it. TRBV21-1 is designated a pseudogene. The CDR3 has 18 amino acids.

The chain is built from TRBV6-5 and TRBJ2-2; D call uncertain. The CDR3 totals 14 residues. Trimming took off 4 bases at V and 2 bases at J, with 8 bases between the two ends. The germline V gene encodes CDR1 MNHEY and CDR2 SVGAGI. In DNA, the CDR3 is TGTGCCAGCAGTTTAAGAGTAAACACCGGGGAGCTGTTTTTT. It translates to CASSLRVNTGELFF.

J is TRBJ1-2 and V is TRBV19; 8 positions agree with TRBD1. Per germline, CDR1 LNHDA and CDR2 SQIVND (reference sequence). The CDR3 sequence is 15 residues long. V shed 5 bases and J 4 bases; nucleotides not matched to a gene: 9. Here the CDR3 reads CASSLSGTGGYGYTF. The CDR3 coding sequence is TGTGCCAGTAGTCTTTCCGGGACAGGTGGCTATGGCTACACCTTC.

The CDR3 here is CASARDRVGSPLHF. CDR3 in DNA: TGTGCCAGTGCCCGGGACAGGGTGGGCTCACCCCTCCACTTT. V usage is TRBV11-2 and J usage is TRBJ1-6; TRBD1 matches at 9 bases. The germline V gene has CDR1 SGHAT and CDR2 FQNNGV. V was pared by 9 bases and J by 10 bases, with 10 bases of the junction left unmatched. The CDR3 contains 14 residues.

This chain joins TRBV6-4 and TRBJ2-5, with D perhaps matching TRBD2 (6 bases). V was cut by 6 bases and J by 5 bases, with 19 bases left in between. This CDR3 is built from 15 residues. Germline V lookup: CDR1 MRHNA, CDR2 SNTAGT. As DNA, the CDR3 is TGTGCCAGCAGCCGGGACTTAGGGGCAACCGAGACCCAGTACTTC. Its translation: CASSRDLGATETQYF.